What follows describes a single T cell receptor beta chain. Its specificity is not known. Produced via immunoSEQ multiplex PCR; TCRdb's table is partial and in-frame only. Among roughly 15,000 clones listed, roughly 68% were seen once. This sample is drawn from a study of cytotoxic CD8 clonotypes in ibrutinib-treated CLL. Broader study findings: Baseline clonality, higher than in age-matched healthy donors, tracked circulating CD8+ T-cell counts. Clonality showed a rise at ibrutinib response that reversed toward baseline at progression.

The receptor comes from a human donor with chronic lymphocytic leukemia. The sample in question was PBMCs, obtained before ibrutinib treatment.

The CDR3 DNA reads as TGTGCCAGCAGTTACCAGCCCTCCACCTATGGCTACACCTTC. Its protein product is CASSYQPSTYGYTF. The rearrangement uses TRBV6-5 and TRBJ1-2, with D hard to call. Germline CDR1 reads MNHEY; CDR2 reads SVGAGI. The germline V and J ends were trimmed by 2 bases and 4 bases, with 11 bases remaining between them. The CDR3 is made up of 14 amino acids.